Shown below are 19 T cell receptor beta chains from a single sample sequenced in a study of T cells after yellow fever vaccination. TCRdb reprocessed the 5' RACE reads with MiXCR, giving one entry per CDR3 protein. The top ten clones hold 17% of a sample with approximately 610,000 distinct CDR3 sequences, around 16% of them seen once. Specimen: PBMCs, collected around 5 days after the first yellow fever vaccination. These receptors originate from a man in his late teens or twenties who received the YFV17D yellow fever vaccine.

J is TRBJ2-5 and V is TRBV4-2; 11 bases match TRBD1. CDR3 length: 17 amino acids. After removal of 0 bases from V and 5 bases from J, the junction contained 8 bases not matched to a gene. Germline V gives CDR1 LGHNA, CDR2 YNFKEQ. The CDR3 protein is CASSQDQRTGGLETQYF. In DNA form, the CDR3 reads TGTGCCAGCAGCCAAGATCAAAGGACAGGGGGCTTGGAGACCCAGTACTTC.

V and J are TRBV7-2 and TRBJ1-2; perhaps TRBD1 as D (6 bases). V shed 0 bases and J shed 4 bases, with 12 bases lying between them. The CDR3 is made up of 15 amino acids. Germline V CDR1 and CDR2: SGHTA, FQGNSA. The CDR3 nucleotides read TGTGCCAGCAGCTTAGCCCCCACAGGGTCCTATGGCTACACCTTC. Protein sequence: CASSLAPTGSYGYTF.

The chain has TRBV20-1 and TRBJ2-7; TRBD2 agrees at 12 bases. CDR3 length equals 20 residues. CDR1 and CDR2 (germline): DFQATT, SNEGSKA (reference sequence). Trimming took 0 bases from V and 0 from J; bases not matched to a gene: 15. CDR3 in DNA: TGCAGTGCTAGAGATTTCGATAGTGCTAGCGGGGGGGTATACTCCTACGAGCAGTACTTC. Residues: CSARDFDSASGGVYSYEQYF.

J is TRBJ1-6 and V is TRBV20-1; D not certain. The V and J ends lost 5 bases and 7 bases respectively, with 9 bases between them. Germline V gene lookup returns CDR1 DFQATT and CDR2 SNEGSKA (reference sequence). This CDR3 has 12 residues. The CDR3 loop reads CSAPPQNSPLHF. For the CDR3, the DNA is TGCAGTGCTCCCCCACAAAATTCACCCCTCCACTTT.

The CDR3 region is CASSQDRTAQETQYF. CDR3 sequence (DNA): TGCGCCAGCAGCCAAGATAGGACAGCCCAAGAGACCCAGTACTTC. The V call is TRBV4-3, the J call TRBJ2-5, with D possibly TRBD1 on 6 matching bases. Germline lookup yields CDR1 LGHNA and CDR2 YSLEER. V shed 0 bases and J shed 1 base, with 9 bases lying between them. The length of the CDR3 is 15 residues.

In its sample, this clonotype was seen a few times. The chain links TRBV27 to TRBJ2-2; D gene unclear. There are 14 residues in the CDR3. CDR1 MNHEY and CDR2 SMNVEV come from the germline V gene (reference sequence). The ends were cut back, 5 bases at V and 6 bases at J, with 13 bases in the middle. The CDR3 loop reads CASSQGPRPGELFF. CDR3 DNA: TGTGCCAGCAGTCAAGGCCCCCGGCCCGGGGAGCTGTTTTTT.

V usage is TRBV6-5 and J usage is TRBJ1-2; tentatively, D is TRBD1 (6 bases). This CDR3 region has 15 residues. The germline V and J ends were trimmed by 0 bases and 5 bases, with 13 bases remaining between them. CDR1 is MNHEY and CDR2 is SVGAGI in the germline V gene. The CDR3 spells CASSYSGGGLYGYTF. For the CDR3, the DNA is TGTGCCAGCAGTTACTCGGGCGGGGGCCTATATGGCTACACCTTC.

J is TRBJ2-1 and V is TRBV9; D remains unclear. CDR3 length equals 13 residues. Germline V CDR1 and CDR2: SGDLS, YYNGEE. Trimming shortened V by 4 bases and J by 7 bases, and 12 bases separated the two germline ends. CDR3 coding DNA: TGTGCCAGCAGCCCTCCCCTGGTGAATGAGCAGTTCTTC. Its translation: CASSPPLVNEQFF.

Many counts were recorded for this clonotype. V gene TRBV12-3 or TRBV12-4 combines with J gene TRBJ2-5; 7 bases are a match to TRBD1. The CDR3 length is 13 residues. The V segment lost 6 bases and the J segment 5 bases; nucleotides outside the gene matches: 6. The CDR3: CASSPRQGETQYF. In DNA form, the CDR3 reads TGTGCCAGCAGCCCCAGACAGGGTGAGACCCAGTACTTC.

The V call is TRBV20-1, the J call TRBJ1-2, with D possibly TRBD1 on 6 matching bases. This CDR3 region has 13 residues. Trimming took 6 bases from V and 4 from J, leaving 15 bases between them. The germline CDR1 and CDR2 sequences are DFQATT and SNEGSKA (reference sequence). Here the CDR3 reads CSATGTTAYGYTF. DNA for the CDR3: TGCAGTGCCACCGGGACAACGGCCTATGGCTACACCTTC.

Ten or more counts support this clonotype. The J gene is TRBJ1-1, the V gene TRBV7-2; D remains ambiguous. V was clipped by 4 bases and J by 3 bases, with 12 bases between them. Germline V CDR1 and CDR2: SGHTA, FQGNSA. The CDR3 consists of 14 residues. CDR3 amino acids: CASSSGFMYTEAFF. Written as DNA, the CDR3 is TGTGCCAGCAGCTCAGGTTTCATGTACACTGAAGCTTTCTTT.

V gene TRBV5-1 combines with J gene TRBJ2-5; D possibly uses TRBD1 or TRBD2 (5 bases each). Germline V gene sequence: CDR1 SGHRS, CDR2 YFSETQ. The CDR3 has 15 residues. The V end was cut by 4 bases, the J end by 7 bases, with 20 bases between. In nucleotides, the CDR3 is TGCGCCAGCAGCGCGTCCGGGGCCCTTGGACGGACCCAGTACTTC. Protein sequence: CASSASGALGRTQYF. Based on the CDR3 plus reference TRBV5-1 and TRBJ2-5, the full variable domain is KAGVTQTPRYLIKTRGQQVTLSCSPISGHRSVSWYQQTPGQGLQFLFEYFSETQRNKGNFPGRFSGRQFSNSRSEMNVSTLELGDSALYLCASSASGALGRTQYFGPGTRLLVL.

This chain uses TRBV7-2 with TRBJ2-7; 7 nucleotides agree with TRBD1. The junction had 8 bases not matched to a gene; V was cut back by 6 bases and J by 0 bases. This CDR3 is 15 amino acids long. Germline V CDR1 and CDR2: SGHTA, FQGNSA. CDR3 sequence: CASSYDRASSYEQYF. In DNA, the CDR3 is TGTGCCAGCAGTTACGACAGGGCTTCCTCCTACGAGCAGTACTTC. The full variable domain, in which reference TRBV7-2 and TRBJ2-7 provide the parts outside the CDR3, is GAGVSQSPSNKVTEKGKDVELRCDPISGHTALYWYRQSLGQGLEFLIYFQGNSAPDKSGLPSDRFSAERTGGSVSTLTIQRTQQEDSAVYLCASSYDRASSYEQYFGPGTRLTVT.

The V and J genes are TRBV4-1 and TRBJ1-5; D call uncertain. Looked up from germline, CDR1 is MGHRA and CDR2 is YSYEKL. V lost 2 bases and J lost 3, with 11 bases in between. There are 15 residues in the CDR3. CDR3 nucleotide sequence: TGCGCCAGCAGCCAAATCGGGCCGTACAATCAGCCCCAGCATTTT. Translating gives CASSQIGPYNQPQHF.

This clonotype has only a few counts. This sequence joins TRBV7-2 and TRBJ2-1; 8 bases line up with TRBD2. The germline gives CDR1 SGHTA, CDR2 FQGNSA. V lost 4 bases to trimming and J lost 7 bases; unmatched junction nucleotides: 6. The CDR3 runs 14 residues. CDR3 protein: CASSWMGLVNEQFF. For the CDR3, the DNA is TGTGCCAGCAGCTGGATGGGACTAGTGAATGAGCAGTTCTTC.

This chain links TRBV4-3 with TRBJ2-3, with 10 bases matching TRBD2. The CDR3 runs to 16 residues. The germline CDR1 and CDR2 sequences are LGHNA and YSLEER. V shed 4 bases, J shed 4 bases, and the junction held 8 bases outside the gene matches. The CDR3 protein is CASSPTSGKPSDTQYF. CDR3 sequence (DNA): TGCGCCAGCAGCCCTACTAGCGGGAAGCCGTCAGATACGCAGTATTTT.

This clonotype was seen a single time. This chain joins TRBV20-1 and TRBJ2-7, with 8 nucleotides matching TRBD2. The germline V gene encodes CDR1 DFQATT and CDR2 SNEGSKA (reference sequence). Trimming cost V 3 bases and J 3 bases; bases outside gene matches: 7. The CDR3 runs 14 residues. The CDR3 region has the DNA TGCAGTGCTAGTGTGACGGGGGGGAACTACGAGCAGTACTTC. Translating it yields CSASVTGGNYEQYF.

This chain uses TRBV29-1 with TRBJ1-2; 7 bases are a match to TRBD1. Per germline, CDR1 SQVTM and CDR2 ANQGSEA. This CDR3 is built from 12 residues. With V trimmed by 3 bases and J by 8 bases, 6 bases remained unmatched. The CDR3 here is CSVDEGASGYTF. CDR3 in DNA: TGCAGCGTTGATGAGGGGGCGTCCGGCTACACCTTC.

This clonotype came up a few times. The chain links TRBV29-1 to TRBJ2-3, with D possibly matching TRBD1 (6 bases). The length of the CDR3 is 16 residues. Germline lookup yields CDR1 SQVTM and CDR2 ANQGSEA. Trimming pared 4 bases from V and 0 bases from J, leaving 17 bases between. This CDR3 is CSVATKQGTSTDTQYF. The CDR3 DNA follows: TGCAGCGTTGCCACAAAACAGGGAACTAGCACAGATACGCAGTATTTT.